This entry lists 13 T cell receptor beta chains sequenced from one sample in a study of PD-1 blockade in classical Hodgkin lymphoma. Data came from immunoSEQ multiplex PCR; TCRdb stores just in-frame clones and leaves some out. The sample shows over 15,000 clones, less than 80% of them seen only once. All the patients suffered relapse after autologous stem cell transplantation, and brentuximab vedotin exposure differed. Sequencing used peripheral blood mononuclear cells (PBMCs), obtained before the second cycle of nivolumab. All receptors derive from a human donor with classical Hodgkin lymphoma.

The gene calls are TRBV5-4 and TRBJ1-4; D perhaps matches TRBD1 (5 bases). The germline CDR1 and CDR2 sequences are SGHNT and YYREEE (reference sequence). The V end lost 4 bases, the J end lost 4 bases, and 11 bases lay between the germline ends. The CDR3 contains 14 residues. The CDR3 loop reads CASSPGTDNEKLFF. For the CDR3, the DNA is TGTGCCAGCAGCCCCGGGACGGATAATGAAAAACTGTTTTTT.

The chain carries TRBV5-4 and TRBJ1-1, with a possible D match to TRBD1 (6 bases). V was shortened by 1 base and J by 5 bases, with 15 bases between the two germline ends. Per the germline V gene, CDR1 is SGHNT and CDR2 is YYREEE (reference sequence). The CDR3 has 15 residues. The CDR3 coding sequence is TGTGCCAGCAGCTTGAGGGGGGGGCGAGGGACTGAAGCTTTCTTT. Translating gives CASSLRGGRGTEAFF.

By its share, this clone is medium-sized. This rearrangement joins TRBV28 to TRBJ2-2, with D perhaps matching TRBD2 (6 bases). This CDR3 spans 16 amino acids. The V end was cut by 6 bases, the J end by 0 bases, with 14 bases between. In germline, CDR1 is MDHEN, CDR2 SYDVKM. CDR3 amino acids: CASRTRDLTNTGELFF. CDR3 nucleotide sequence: TGTGCCAGCAGGACACGGGACTTGACGAACACCGGGGAGCTGTTTTTT.

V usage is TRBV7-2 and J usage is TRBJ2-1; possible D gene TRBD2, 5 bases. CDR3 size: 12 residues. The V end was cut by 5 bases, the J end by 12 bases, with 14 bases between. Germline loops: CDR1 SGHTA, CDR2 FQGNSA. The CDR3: CASSLQARGQFF. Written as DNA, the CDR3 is TGTGCCAGCAGCCTCCAGGCCCGGGGGCAGTTCTTC.

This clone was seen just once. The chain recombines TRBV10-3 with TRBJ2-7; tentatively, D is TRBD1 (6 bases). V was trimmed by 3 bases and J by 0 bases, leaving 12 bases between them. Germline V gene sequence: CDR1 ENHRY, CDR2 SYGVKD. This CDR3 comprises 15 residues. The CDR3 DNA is TGTGCCATCAGTGATTACCGGGACACCTCCTACGAGCAGTACTTC. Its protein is CAISDYRDTSYEQYF.

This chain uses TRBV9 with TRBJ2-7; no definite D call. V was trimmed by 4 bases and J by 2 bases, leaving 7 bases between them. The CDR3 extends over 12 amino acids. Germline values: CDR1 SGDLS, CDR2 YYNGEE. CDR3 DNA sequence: TGTGCCAGCAGCCCTGGGGCCTACGAGCAGTACTTC. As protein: CASSPGAYEQYF. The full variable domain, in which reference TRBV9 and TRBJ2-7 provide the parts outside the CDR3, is DSGVTQTPKHLITATGQRVTLRCSPRSGDLSVYWYQQSLDQGLQFLIQYYNGEERAKGNILERFSAQQFPDLHSELNLSSLELGDSALYFCASSPGAYEQYFGPGTRLTVT.

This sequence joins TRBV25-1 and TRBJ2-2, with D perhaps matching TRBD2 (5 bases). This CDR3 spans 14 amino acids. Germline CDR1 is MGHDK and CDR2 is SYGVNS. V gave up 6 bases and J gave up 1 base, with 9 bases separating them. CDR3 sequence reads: CASSPEGNTGELFF. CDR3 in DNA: TGTGCCAGCAGCCCCGAGGGGAACACCGGGGAGCTGTTTTTT.

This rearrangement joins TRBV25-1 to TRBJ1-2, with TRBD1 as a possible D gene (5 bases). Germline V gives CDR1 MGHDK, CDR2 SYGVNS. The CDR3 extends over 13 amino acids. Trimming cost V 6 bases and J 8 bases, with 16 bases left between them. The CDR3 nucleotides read TGTGCCAGCAGATACTCTAGGGGAGACGGCTACACCTTC. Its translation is CASRYSRGDGYTF.

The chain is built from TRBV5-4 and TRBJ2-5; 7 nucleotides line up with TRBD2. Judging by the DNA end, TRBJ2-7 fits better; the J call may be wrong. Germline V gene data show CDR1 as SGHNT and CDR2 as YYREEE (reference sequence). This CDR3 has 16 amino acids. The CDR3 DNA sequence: TGTGCCAGCAGCTTGGTCGGGGGGAAGGAGGAAAACGAGCAGTACTTC. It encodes CASSLVGGKEENEQYF.

The CDR3 loop reads CASSSLAGSYNEQFF. The CDR3 bases are TGTGCCAGCAGTTCTTTAGCGGGCTCCTACAATGAGCAGTTCTTC. This sequence joins TRBV6-6 and TRBJ2-1; TRBD2 matches at 7 bases. CDR3 length: 15 amino acids. Trimming removed 4 bases from V and 0 bases from J; junction bases left unmatched: 3. The V gene's germline CDR1 is MNHNY and CDR2 SVGAGI (reference sequence).

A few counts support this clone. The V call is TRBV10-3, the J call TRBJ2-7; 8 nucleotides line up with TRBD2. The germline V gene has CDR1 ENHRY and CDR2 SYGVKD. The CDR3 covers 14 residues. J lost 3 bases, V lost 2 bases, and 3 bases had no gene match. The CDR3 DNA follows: TGTGCCATCAGTGAGGGGCTAGCGGGCTACGAGCAGTACTTC. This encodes CAISEGLAGYEQYF.

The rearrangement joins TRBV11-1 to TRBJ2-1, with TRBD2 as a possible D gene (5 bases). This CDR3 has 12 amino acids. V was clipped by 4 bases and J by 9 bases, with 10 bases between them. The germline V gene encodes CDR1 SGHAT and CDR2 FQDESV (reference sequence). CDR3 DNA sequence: TGTGCCAGCAGCTCACTAGAGGCTGAGCAGTTCTTC. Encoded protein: CASSSLEAEQFF.

The CDR3 here is CASRAAGGIPEAFF. Here the CDR3 DNA reads TGTGCCAGTAGGGCAGCAGGGGGAATCCCTGAAGCTTTCTTT. The chain recombines TRBV19 with TRBJ1-1; the match to TRBD1 covers 7 bases. V was pared by 6 bases and J by 6 bases, with 10 bases of the junction left unmatched. This CDR3 contains 14 residues. CDR1 LNHDA and CDR2 SQIVND come from the germline V gene (reference sequence).